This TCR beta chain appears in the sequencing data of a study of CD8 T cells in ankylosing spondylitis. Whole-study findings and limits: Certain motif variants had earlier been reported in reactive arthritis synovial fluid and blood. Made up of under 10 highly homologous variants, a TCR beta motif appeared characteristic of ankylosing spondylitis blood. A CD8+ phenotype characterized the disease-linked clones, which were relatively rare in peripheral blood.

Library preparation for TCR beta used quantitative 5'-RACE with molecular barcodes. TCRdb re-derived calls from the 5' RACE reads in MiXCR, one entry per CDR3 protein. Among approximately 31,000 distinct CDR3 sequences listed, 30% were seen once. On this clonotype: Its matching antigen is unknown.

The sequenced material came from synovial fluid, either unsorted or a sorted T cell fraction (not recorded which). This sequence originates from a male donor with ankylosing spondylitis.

CDR3 in amino acids: CATSIMAGLGAYNEQFF. The CDR3, as DNA: TGTGCCACCAGCATCATGGCGGGACTAGGGGCCTACAATGAGCAGTTCTTC. The V gene is TRBV15, the J gene TRBJ2-1; 8 bases match TRBD2. The CDR3 runs 17 residues. With V trimmed by 4 bases and J by 2 bases, 10 bases remained unmatched. In germline, CDR1 is LNHNV, CDR2 YYDKDF (reference sequence).